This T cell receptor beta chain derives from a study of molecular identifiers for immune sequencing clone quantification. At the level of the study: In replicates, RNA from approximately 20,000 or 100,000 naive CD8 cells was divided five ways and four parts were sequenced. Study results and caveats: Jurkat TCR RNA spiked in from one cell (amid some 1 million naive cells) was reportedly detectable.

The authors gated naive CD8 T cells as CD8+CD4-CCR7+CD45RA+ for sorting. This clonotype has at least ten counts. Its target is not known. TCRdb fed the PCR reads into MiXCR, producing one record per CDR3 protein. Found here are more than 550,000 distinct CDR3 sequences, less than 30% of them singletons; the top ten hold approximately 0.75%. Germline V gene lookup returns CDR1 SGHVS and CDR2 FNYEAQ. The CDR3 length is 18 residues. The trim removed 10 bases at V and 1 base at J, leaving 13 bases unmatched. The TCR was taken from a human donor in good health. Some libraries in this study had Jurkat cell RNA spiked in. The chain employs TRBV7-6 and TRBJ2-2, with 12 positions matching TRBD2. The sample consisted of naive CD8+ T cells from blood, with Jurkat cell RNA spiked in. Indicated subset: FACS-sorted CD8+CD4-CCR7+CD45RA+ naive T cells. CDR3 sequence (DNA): TGTGCCACGGGTACAGGGACTAGCGGGCGAGAGAACACCGGGGAGCTGTTTTTT. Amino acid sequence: CATGTGTSGRENTGELFF. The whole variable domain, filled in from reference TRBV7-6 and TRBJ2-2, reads GAGVSQSPRYKVTKRGQDVALRCDPISGHVSLYWYRQALGQGPEFLTYFNYEAQQDKSGLPNDRFSAERPEGSISTLTIQRTEQRDSAMYRCATGTGTSGRENTGELFFGEGSRLTVL.